This T cell receptor beta chain was observed in a study of blood T cell repertoires in COVID-19. Study context: The samples span acute and convalescent COVID-19 from the United States, Italy and Spain. Sources were T cells, B-cell-depleted T cells, or PBMCs; the material itself was cDNA or gDNA.

With V trimmed by 3 bases and J by 4 bases, 8 bases remained unmatched. Germline CDR1 and CDR2: SGDLS and YYNGEE. The CDR3 has 15 residues. The table came from immunoSEQ multiplex PCR; TCRdb's copy has only in-frame clones and leaves some out. Of some 150,000 clones listed, roughly nine tenths are singletons. Sequencing was done on a sample of peripheral blood. This chain links TRBV9 with TRBJ2-7, with TRBD1 identical over 9 bases. This sequence originates from a woman aged 70-85 years with acute or convalescent COVID-19. CDR3 loop: CASSAGTGLTYEQYF. CDR3 DNA sequence: TGTGCCAGCAGCGCTGGGACAGGGTTGACATACGAGCAGTACTTC. Together with reference TRBV9 and TRBJ2-7, the CDR3 gives the full variable domain: DSGVTQTPKHLITATGQRVTLRCSPRSGDLSVYWYQQSLDQGLQFLIQYYNGEERAKGNILERFSAQQFPDLHSELNLSSLELGDSALYFCASSAGTGLTYEQYFGPGTRLTVT.